This T cell receptor beta chain was captured by sequencing in a study of response to subunit inactivated influenza vaccine. MiXCR, applied by TCRdb to the RT-PCR reads, yields one record per CDR3 protein. The data contain more than 700,000 distinct CDR3 sequences, over 20% of them seen just once; the ten biggest clones take up about a tenth. V trimming: 6 bases; J trimming: 7 bases; junction bases outside the gene matches: 3. The CDR3 sequence is 12 residues long. The chain combines TRBV12-3 or TRBV12-4 with TRBJ1-5, with 7 bases identical to TRBD1. Material: PBMCs from blood, obtained 5 to 6 days after vaccination. The TCR was taken from a man aged 50-59 years who received an inactivated influenza vaccine. The chain's CDR3 is CASRQGLQPQHF. The CDR3 DNA reads as TGTGCCAGCAGACAGGGGTTGCAGCCCCAGCATTTT.